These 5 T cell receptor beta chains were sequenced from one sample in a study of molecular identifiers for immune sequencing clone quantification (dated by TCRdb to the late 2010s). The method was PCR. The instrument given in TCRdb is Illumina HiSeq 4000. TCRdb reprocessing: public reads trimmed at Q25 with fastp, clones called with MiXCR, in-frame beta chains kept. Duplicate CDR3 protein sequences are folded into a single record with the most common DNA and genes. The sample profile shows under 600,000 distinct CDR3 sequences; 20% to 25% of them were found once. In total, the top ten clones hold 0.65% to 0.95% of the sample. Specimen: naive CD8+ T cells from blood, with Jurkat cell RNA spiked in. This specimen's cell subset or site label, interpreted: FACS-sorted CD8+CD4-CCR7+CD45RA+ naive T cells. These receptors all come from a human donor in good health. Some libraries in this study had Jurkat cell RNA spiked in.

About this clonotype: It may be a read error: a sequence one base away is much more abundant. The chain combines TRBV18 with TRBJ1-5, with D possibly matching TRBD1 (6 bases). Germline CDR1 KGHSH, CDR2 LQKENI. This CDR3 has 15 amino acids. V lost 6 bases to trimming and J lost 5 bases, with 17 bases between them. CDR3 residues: CASSDVWGPYQPQHF. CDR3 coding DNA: TGTGCCAGCTCGGATGTATGGGGGCCCTATCAGCCCCAGCATTTT.

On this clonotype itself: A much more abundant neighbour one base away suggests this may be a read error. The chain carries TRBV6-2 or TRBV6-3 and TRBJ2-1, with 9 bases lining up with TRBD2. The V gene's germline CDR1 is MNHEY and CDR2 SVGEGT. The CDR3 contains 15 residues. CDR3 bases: TGTGCCAGCAGTTATTTCGAGCGGGAGGACAATGGGCAGTTCTTC. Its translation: CASSYFEREDNGQFF.

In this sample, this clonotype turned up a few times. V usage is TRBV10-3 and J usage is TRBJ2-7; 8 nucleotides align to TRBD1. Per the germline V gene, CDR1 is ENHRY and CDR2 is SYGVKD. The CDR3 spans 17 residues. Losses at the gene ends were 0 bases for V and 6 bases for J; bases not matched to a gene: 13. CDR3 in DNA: TGTGCCATCAGTGAGTCGGCTGGTGGGCAGGGGGCGGTCGAGCAGTACTTC. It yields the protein CAISESAGGQGAVEQYF.

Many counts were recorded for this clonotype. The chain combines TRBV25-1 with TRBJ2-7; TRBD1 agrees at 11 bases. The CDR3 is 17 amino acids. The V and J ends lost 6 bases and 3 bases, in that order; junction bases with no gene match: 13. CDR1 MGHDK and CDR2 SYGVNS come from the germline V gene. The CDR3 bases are TGTGCCAGCAGGAGGGATGGTTGGGGACAGGGGGTCTACGAGCAGTACTTC. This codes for CASRRDGWGQGVYEQYF.

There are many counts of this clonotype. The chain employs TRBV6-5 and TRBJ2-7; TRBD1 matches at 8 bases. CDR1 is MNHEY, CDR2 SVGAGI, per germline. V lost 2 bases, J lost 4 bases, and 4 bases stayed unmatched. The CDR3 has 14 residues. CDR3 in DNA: TGTGCCAGCAGTTACGGGCAGGGGGCTTACGAGCAGTACTTC. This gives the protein CASSYGQGAYEQYF.